This T cell receptor (beta chain) was documented in a study of long-term antiretroviral therapy in people with HIV. Study conclusions and caveats: Clones that expanded before ART (that is, prior to treatment) dominated the repertoire at all time points.

Samples were assayed with immunoSEQ v3.0 at survey level. Sequencing used immunoSEQ multiplex PCR; TCRdb keeps in-frame clones, though not all of them. The sample includes 45,000 to 50,000 clones, around 84% seen only once; the top ten take roughly 3.2%. A minimum of one pre-ART and two post-ART PBMC samples existed for each donor. Trimming pared 5 bases from V and 0 bases from J, leaving 10 bases between. The CDR3 covers 14 residues. Germline values: CDR1 MNHEY, CDR2 SMNVEV (reference sequence). In regard to this clone: Antigen: not known.

V gene TRBV27 combines with J gene TRBJ1-1; perhaps TRBD1 as D (5 bases). The material was unsorted PBMCs, obtained 0.8 years after starting antiretroviral therapy. The sequence came from a woman aged 18-29 years with HIV. The CDR3, as DNA: TGTGCCAGCAGTAGGGGTTTAGTGAACACTGAAGCTTTCTTT. It is translated as CASSRGLVNTEAFF.